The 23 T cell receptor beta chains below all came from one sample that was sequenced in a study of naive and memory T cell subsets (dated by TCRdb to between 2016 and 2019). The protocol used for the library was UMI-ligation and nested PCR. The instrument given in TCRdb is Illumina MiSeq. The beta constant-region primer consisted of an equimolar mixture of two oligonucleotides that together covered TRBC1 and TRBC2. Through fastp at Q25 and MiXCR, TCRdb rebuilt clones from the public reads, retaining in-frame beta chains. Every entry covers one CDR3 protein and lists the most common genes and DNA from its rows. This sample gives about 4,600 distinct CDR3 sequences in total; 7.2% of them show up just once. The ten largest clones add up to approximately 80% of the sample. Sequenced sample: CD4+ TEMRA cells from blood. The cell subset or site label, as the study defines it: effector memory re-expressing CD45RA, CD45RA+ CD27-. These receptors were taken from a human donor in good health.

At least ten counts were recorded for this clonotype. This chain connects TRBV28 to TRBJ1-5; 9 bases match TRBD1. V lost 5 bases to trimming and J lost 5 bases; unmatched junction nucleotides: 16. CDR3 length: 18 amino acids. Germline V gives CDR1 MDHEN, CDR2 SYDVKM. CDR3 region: CASSRARTGVVADQPQHF. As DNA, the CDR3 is TGTGCCAGCAGTAGAGCGCGGACAGGGGTAGTCGCTGATCAGCCCCAGCATTTT.

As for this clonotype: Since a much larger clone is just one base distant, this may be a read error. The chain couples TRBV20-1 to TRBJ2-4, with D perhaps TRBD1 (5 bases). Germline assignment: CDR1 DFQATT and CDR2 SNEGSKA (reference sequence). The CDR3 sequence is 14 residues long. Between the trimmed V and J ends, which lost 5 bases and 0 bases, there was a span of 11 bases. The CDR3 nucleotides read TGCAGTGCTTCTAAAAGGGGAGCCAAAAACATTCAGTACTTC. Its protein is CSASKRGAKNIQYF.

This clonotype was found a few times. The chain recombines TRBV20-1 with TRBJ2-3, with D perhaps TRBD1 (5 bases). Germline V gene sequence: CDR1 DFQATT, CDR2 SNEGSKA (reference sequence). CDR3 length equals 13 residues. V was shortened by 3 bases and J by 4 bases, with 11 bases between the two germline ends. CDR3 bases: TGCAGTGCTAGTATCCAGGGCCCAGATACGCAGTATTTT. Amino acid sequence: CSASIQGPDTQYF.

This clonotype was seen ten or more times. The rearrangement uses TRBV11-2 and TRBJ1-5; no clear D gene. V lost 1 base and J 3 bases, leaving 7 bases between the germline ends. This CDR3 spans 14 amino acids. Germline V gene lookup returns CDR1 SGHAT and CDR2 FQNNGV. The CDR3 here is CASSLAGINQPQHF. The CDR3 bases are TGTGCCAGCAGCTTAGCCGGGATCAATCAGCCCCAGCATTTT.

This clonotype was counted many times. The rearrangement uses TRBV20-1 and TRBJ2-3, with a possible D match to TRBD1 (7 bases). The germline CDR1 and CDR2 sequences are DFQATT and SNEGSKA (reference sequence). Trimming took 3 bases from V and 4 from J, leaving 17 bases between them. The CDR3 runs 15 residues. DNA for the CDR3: TGCAGTGCTAGTGTCGGAGGGGGCTTCTCAGATACGCAGTATTTT. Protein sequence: CSASVGGGFSDTQYF.

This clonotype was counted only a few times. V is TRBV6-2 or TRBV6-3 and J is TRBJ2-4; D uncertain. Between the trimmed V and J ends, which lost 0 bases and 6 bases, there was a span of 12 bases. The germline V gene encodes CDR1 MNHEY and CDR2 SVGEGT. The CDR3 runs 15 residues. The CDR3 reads CASSYSAVKGNIQYF. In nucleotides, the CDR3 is TGTGCCAGCAGTTACTCGGCTGTTAAGGGAAACATTCAGTACTTC.

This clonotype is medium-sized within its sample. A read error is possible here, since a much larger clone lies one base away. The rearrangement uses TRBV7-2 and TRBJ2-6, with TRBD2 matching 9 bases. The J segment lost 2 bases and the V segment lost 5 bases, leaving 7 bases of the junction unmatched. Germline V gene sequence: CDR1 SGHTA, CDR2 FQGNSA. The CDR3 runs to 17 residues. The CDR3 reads CASSRLAGFAGANVLTF. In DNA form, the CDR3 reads TGTGCCAGCAGCCGGCTAGCGGGGTTCGCTGGGGCCAACGTCCTGACTTTC.

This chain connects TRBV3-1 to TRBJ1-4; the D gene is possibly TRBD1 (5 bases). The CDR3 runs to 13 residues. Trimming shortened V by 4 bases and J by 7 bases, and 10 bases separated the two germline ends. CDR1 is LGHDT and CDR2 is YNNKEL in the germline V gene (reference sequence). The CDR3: CASSRRGSEKLFF. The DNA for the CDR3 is TGTGCCAGCAGCCGACGGGGGAGTGAAAAACTGTTTTTT.

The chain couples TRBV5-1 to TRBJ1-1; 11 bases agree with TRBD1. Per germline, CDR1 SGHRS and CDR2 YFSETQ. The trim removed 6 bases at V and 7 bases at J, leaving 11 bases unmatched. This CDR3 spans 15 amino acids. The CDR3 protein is CASNGQGAFEGEAFF. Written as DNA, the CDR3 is TGCGCCAGCAACGGACAGGGGGCATTTGAGGGTGAAGCTTTCTTT.

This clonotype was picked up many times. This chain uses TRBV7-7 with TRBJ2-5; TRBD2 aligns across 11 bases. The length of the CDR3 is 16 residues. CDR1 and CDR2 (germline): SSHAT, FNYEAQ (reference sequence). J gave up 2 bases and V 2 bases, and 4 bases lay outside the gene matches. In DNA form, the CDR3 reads TGTGCCAGCAGCTTACGACTAGCGGGACCACAAGAGACCCAGTACTTC. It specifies CASSLRLAGPQETQYF. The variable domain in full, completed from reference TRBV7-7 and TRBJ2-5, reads GAGVSQSPRYKVTKRGQDVTLRCDPISSHATLYWYQQALGQGPEFLTYFNYEAQPDKSGLPSDRFSAERPEGSISTLTIQRTEQRDSAMYRCASSLRLAGPQETQYFGPGTRLLVL.

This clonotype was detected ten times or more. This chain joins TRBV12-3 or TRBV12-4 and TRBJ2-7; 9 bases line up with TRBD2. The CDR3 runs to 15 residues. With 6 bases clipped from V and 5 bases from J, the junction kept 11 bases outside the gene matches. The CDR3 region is CASRKTGLAGNEQYF. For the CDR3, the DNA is TGTGCCAGCAGAAAGACGGGGCTAGCGGGAAACGAGCAGTACTTC.

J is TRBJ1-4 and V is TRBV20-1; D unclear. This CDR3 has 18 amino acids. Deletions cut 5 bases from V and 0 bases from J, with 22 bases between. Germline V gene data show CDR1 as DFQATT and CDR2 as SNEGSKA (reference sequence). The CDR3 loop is CSAPASDIYFATNEKLFF. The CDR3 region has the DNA TGCAGTGCTCCCGCCTCCGACATATATTTTGCAACTAATGAAAAACTGTTTTTT.

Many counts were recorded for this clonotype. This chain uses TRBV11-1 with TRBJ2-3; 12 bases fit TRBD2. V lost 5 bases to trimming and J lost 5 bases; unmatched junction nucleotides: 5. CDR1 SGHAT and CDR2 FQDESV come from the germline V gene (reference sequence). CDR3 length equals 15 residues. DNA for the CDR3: TGTGCCAGCAGCCCAGGACTAGCGGGATTAGATACGCAGTATTTT. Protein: CASSPGLAGLDTQYF. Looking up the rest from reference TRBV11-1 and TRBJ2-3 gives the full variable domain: EAEVAQSPRYKITEKSQAVAFWCDPISGHATLYWYRQILGQGPELLVQFQDESVVDDSQLPKDRFSAERLKGVDSTLKIQPAELGDSAMYLCASSPGLAGLDTQYFGPGTRLTVL.

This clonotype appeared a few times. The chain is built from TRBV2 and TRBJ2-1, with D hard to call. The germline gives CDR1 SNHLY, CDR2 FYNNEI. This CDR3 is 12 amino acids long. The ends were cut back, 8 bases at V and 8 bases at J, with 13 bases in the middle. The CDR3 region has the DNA TGTGCCAGCTCTGACCCCCTCCATGAGCAGTTCTTC. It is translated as CASSDPLHEQFF.

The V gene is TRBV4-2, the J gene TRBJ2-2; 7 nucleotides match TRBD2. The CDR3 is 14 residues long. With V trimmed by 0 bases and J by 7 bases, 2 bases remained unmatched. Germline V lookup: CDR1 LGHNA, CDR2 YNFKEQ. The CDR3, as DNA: TGTGCCAGCAGCCAAGATGCGGGAGACGGGGAGCTGTTTTTT. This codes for CASSQDAGDGELFF.

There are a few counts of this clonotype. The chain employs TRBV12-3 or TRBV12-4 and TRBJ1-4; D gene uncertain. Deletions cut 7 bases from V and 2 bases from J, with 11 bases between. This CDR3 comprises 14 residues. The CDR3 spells CASNAPPTNEKLFF. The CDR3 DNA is TGTGCCAGCAATGCACCCCCTACTAATGAAAAACTGTTTTTT.

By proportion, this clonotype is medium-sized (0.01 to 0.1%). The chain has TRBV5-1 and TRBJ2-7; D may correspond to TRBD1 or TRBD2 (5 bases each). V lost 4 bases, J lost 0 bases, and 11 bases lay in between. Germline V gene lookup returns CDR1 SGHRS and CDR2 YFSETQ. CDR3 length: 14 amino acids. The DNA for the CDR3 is TGCGCCAGCAGCGGCCGGGACGTCTCCTACGAGCAGTACTTC. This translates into CASSGRDVSYEQYF.

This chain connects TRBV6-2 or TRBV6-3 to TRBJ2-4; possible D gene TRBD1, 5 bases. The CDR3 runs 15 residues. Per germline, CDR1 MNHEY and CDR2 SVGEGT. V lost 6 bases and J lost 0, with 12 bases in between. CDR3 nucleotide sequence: TGTGCCAGCAGGGATACACAGGTAGCCAAAAACATTCAGTACTTC. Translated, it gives CASRDTQVAKNIQYF.

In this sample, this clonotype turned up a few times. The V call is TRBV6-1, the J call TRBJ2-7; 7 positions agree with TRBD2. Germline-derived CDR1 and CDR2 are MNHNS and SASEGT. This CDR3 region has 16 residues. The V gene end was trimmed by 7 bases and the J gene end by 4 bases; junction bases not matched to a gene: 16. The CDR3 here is CASKAPNRAGRYEQYF. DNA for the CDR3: TGTGCCAGCAAGGCCCCTAACCGAGCGGGACGGTACGAGCAGTACTTC.

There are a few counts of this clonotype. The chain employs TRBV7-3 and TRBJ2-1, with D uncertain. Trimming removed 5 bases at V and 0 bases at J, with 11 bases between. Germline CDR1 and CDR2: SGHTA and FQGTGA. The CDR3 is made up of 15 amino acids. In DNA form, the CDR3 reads TGTGCCAGCAGCCCTAGTATTAGCTCCTACAATGAGCAGTTCTTC. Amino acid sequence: CASSPSISSYNEQFF. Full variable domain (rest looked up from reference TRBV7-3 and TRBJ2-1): GAGVSQTPSNKVTEKGKYVELRCDPISGHTALYWYRQSLGQGPEFLIYFQGTGAADDSGLPNDRFFAVRPEGSVSTLKIQRTERGDSAVYLCASSPSISSYNEQFFGPGTRLTVL.

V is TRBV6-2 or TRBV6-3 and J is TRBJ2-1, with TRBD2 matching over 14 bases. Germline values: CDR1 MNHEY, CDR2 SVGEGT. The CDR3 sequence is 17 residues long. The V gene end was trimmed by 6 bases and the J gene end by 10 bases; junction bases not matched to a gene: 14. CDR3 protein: CASSYRGGLAGGREQFF. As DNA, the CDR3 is TGTGCCAGCAGCTACAGGGGAGGACTAGCGGGAGGAAGGGAGCAGTTCTTC.

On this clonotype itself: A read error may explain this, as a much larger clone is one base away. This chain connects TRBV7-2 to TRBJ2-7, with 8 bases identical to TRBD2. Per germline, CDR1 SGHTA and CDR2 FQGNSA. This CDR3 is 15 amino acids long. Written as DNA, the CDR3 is TGTGCCAGCAGCCTAGCAGGTCGGGAGGGTTTCGAGCAGTACTTC. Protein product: CASSLAGREGFEQYF.

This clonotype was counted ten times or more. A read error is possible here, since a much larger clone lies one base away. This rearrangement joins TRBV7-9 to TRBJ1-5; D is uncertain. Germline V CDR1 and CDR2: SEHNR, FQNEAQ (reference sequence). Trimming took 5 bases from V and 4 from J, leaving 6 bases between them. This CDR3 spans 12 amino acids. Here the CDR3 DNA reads TGTGCCAGCAGCGTAGATAATCAGCCCCAGCATTTT. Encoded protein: CASSVDNQPQHF. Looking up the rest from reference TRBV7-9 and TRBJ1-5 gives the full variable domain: DTGVSQNPRHKITKRGQNVTFRCDPISEHNRLYWYRQTLGQGPEFLTYFQNEAQLEKSRLLSDRFSAERPKGSFSTLEIQRTEQGDSAMYLCASSVDNQPQHFGDGTRLSIL.